Each of the 20 T cell receptor beta chains below was sequenced from the same sample in a study of blood T cell repertoires in COVID-19. TCRdb's copy holds only in-frame clones and misses some; the assay was immunoSEQ multiplex PCR. The table records approximately 90,000 clones, roughly 86% of them present only once. Source material: peripheral blood. These receptors were collected from a human donor with acute or convalescent COVID-19. The donor label of this sample is uncertain.

The chain is built from TRBV20-1 and TRBJ2-5, with D hard to call. The V gene's germline CDR1 is DFQATT and CDR2 SNEGSKA (reference sequence). V was shortened by 3 bases and J by 5 bases, with 10 bases between the two germline ends. This CDR3 spans 12 amino acids. This CDR3 reads CSASWPAETQYF. The CDR3 nucleotides are TGCAGTGCTAGTTGGCCTGCCGAGACCCAGTACTTC.

This clone appeared a single time. This chain uses TRBV2 with TRBJ1-1; unclear D gene. Trimming left V 5 bases short and J 6 bases short, with 7 bases between. Germline lookup yields CDR1 SNHLY and CDR2 FYNNEI. This CDR3 comprises 11 residues. Here the CDR3 reads CASSPFAEAFF. In nucleotides, the CDR3 is TGTGCCAGCAGTCCTTTTGCTGAAGCTTTCTTT. Complete variable domain (other parts from reference TRBV2 and TRBJ1-1): EPEVTQTPSHQVTQMGQEVILRCVPISNHLYFYWYRQILGQKVEFLVSFYNNEISEKSEIFDDQFSVERPDGSNFTLKIRSTKLEDSAMYFCASSPFAEAFFGQGTRLTVV.

The chain is built from TRBV7-3 and TRBJ2-7, with a tentative D call TRBD2 (6 bases). V was cut by 8 bases and J by 6 bases, with 17 bases left in between. The germline gives CDR1 SGHTA, CDR2 FQGTGA. The CDR3 sequence is 13 residues long. As DNA, the CDR3 is TGTGCCAGCCGACTAGACCCCGCCGGCGAGCAGTACTTC. The encoded protein is CASRLDPAGEQYF.

CDR3 coding DNA: TGTGCCAGCAGCTCAGCCCCGGAGACAGGGAATGAAAAACTGTTTTTT. Translating gives CASSSAPETGNEKLFF. This chain connects TRBV7-2 to TRBJ1-4; 7 bases align to TRBD1. The germline V gene encodes CDR1 SGHTA and CDR2 FQGNSA. V shed 4 bases and J 5 bases; nucleotides not matched to a gene: 10. There are 16 residues in the CDR3.

V is TRBV4-1 and J is TRBJ2-5; the D gene is possibly TRBD1 (5 bases). The CDR3 covers 14 residues. Trimming removed 1 base at V and 3 bases at J, with 9 bases between. Germline V gene data show CDR1 as MGHRA and CDR2 as YSYEKL. This CDR3 reads CASSQGGLEETQYF. In nucleotides, the CDR3 is TGCGCCAGCAGCCAAGGGGGCTTGGAAGAGACCCAGTACTTC.

V usage is TRBV28 and J usage is TRBJ2-7; possible D gene TRBD2, 6 bases. Germline values: CDR1 MDHEN, CDR2 SYDVKM. Trimming took off 8 bases at V and 5 bases at J, with 16 bases between the two ends. The CDR3 loop spans 13 amino acids. The CDR3: CASGGMRYHEQYF. As DNA, the CDR3 is TGTGCCAGCGGGGGGATGAGGTACCACGAGCAGTACTTC.

The chain links TRBV19 to TRBJ2-7, with 8 bases identical to TRBD1. The J segment lost 5 bases and the V segment lost 7 bases, leaving 10 bases of the junction unmatched. Germline CDR1 reads LNHDA; CDR2 reads SQIVND (reference sequence). This CDR3 spans 14 amino acids. CDR3 DNA: TGTGCCAGTACGGGGACAGGAGGTTTGAACGAGCAGTACTTC. It is translated as CASTGTGGLNEQYF.

This clone has only a few counts. The chain is built from TRBV7-8 and TRBJ2-1; TRBD2 might be the D (6 bases). The CDR3 runs to 17 residues. Deletions cut 2 bases from V and 4 bases from J, with 18 bases between. Germline-derived CDR1 and CDR2 are SGHVS and FQNEAQ. CDR3 DNA: TGTGCCAGCAGCTTACGCAGGGAGGCCCTTGGGTACAATGAGCAGTTCTTC. Its protein product is CASSLRREALGYNEQFF.

The rearrangement links TRBV2 to TRBJ1-5; D unclear. Germline V gene data show CDR1 as SNHLY and CDR2 as FYNNEI. The CDR3 has 13 amino acids. The V and J ends lost 3 bases and 5 bases respectively, with 8 bases between them. CDR3 in amino acids: CASSEGRYQPQHF. CDR3 nucleotides: TGTGCCAGCAGTGAGGGCCGGTATCAGCCCCAGCATTTT.

V and J are TRBV28 and TRBJ1-5; 9 nucleotides line up with TRBD1. This CDR3 has 14 amino acids. Germline V CDR1 and CDR2: MDHEN, SYDVKM. V shed 6 bases and J 4 bases; nucleotides not matched to a gene: 4. CDR3 DNA: TGTGCCAGCAGCGGGACAGGGCTAAATCAGCCCCAGCATTTT. The encoded protein is CASSGTGLNQPQHF.

This chain uses TRBV24-1 with TRBJ1-2; TRBD1 is a possible D gene (5 bases). The CDR3 loop spans 13 amino acids. CDR1 and CDR2 from the germline V gene are KGHDR and SFDVKD. V was trimmed by 5 bases and J by 4 bases, leaving 10 bases between them. CDR3: CATSGNRPYGYTF. The CDR3 bases are TGTGCCACCAGTGGTAACAGGCCCTATGGCTACACCTTC.

The chain recombines TRBV19 with TRBJ2-1; D might be TRBD2 (7 bases). The germline CDR1 and CDR2 sequences are LNHDA and SQIVND (reference sequence). Trimming stripped 5 bases from V and 8 bases from J, with 16 bases between. The CDR3 has 14 amino acids. This CDR3 reads CASSLRGGFDEQFF. CDR3 nucleotides: TGTGCCAGTAGTTTGAGGGGGGGTTTTGATGAGCAGTTCTTC.

Only one count was recorded for this clone. The rearrangement joins TRBV6-2 or TRBV6-3 to TRBJ2-2; no clear D gene. CDR1 and CDR2 (germline): MNHEY, SVGEGT. Trimming took off 6 bases at V and 6 bases at J, with 17 bases between the two ends. This CDR3 contains 15 residues. The CDR3 is CASSHRVQYAGELFF. The CDR3 coding sequence is TGTGCCAGCAGCCACCGGGTCCAATACGCCGGGGAGCTGTTTTTT.

This chain joins TRBV5-4 and TRBJ2-5; 12 bases line up with TRBD2. V shed 7 bases, J shed 1 base, and the junction held 2 bases outside the gene matches. This CDR3 spans 14 amino acids. Germline V CDR1 and CDR2: SGHNT, YYREEE (reference sequence). As DNA, the CDR3 is TGTGCCAGCTCACTAGCGGGGGGCCAAGAGACCCAGTACTTC. Protein product: CASSLAGGQETQYF.

The V call is TRBV5-5, the J call TRBJ1-1; D is ambiguous. V was pared by 1 base and J by 1 base, with 5 bases between. Germline assignment: CDR1 SGHKS and CDR2 YYEKEE (reference sequence). This CDR3 contains 13 residues. The CDR3 nucleotides are TGTGCCAGCAGCTTGCAGGCGAACACTGAAGCTTTCTTT. Its translation: CASSLQANTEAFF.

The V gene is TRBV12-3 or TRBV12-4, the J gene TRBJ1-2; D is unclear. The CDR3 contains 12 residues. Trimming removed 8 bases from V and 8 bases from J, with 15 bases in between. CDR3 in amino acids: CASVRAGGGYTF. The DNA for the CDR3 is TGTGCCAGCGTTAGGGCAGGAGGGGGCTACACCTTC.

The chain is built from TRBV5-4 and TRBJ2-3; 12 nucleotides align to TRBD2. The V and J ends lost 3 bases and 6 bases, in that order; junction bases with no gene match: 2. The CDR3 has 14 amino acids. Germline CDR1 is SGHNT and CDR2 is YYREEE (reference sequence). CDR3 residues: CASSSSGGEDTQYF. In DNA form, the CDR3 reads TGTGCCAGCAGCTCTAGCGGGGGGGAGGATACGCAGTATTTT.

The table lists this clone with a few counts. V and J are TRBV4-1 and TRBJ1-1; TRBD1 matches at 7 bases. This CDR3 is built from 17 residues. CDR1 MGHRA and CDR2 YSYEKL come from the germline V gene. The J segment lost 3 bases and the V segment lost 3 bases, leaving 13 bases of the junction unmatched. Written as DNA, the CDR3 is TGCGCCAGCAGCCACATCCGGGACAGCCTCACGGACACTGAAGCTTTCTTT. Residues: CASSHIRDSLTDTEAFF.

The rearrangement links TRBV15 to TRBJ2-7; D may be TRBD2 (6 bases). CDR1 and CDR2 (germline): LNHNV, YYDKDF (reference sequence). The V end lost 3 bases, the J end lost 1 base, and 13 bases lay between the germline ends. CDR3 length: 15 residues. The CDR3 is CATSRAGYSSYEQYF. The DNA for the CDR3 is TGTGCCACCAGCAGGGCGGGGTACTCGTCCTACGAGCAGTACTTC.

J is TRBJ2-2 and V is TRBV29-1; 8 positions agree with TRBD1. The germline CDR1 and CDR2 sequences are SQVTM and ANQGSEA. V dropped 3 bases and J dropped 3; count of bases not matched to a gene: 12. There are 17 residues in the CDR3. The chain's CDR3 is CSVEGDRIDRDTGELFF. The DNA of the CDR3 is TGCAGCGTTGAGGGGGACAGGATAGATCGAGACACCGGGGAGCTGTTTTTT.